This TCR beta chain emerged from a study of beta chain features in type 1 diabetes. As for the study in general: Cell yields, age and gender were similar between patients and healthy donors.

Expressed TCRB transcripts were sequenced, since all the RNA that had been isolated was reverse transcribed. Using immunoSEQ multiplex PCR, the repertoire was profiled, and TCRdb retains in-frame clones only, with some absent. The sample has about 340,000 clones; roughly 13% are singletons. Broader study findings: VDJ junctions in type 1 diabetes patients carried more deletions and fewer insertions. Healthy donors had naive, central memory and Treg TCRB repertoires that appeared less similar than those seen among patients. In all four CD4+ subsets, TCRB CDR3 length was significantly, moderately reduced in type 1 diabetes.

Cell sorting via CD45RO/CCR7/CD25/CD127/CD95/CD27 was performed to obtain CD4+ naive, central memory, regulatory and stem cell-like memory cells. The V gene's germline CDR1 is SGHNT and CDR2 YYREEE (reference sequence). V was clipped by 4 bases and J by 6 bases; unmatched bases: 5. The CDR3 totals 15 residues. To note about this clone: Its target is not known.

This chain connects TRBV5-4 to TRBJ2-1; TRBD2 matches 12 bases. Source material: naive CD4+ T cells from blood. The sequence derives from a woman under 30 with type 1 diabetes. The CDR3 reads CASSRGLAGTNEQFF. The CDR3 DNA reads TGTGCCAGCAGCCGTGGACTAGCGGGAACCAATGAGCAGTTCTTC.